This T cell receptor (beta chain) was captured by sequencing in a study of cytomegalovirus exposure and HLA in healthy donors. 60 Vbeta and 13 Jbeta primers were used in PCR. TCRdb keeps only in-frame clones here, not all; method: immunoSEQ multiplex PCR. The sample lists about 160,000 clones, roughly 82% seen once, with under 6.5% in the top ten. Germline V gives CDR1 SGHAT, CDR2 FQNNGV. This CDR3 region has 16 residues. J lost 7 bases, V lost 0 bases, and 8 bases had no gene match. The TCR comes from a man between 45 and 60 years old in good health and CMV-seropositive. The sequenced material came from PBMCs. V usage is TRBV11-2 and J usage is TRBJ2-1, with 8 bases aligning to TRBD2. The CDR3 reads CASSLDRTGGLNEQFF. As DNA, the CDR3 is TGTGCCAGCAGCTTAGATCGAACGGGGGGGCTAAATGAGCAGTTCTTC.